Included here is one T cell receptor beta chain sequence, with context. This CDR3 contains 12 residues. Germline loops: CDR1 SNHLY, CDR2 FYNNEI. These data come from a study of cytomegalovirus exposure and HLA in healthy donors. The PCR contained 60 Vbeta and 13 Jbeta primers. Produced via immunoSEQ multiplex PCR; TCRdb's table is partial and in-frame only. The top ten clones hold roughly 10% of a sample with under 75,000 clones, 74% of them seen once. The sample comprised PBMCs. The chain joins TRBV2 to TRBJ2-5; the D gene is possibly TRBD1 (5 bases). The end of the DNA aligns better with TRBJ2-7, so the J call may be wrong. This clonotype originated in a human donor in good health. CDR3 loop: CASSRVNYEQYF. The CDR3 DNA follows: TGTGCCAGCAGCAGGGTTAACTACGAGCAGTACTTC.